These 18 T cell receptor beta chains were sequenced from one sample in a study of shared clonotypes between healthy human individuals. Terminally differentiated effector memory CD45RA+ cells were excluded from the naive CD8 cells, which were CD45RO-negative and positively selected for CCR7. The data were produced by immunoSEQ multiplex PCR, yet TCRdb's version contains in-frame clones alone and is incomplete. The profile shows about 2 million clones, about 95% of them singletons. Specimen: naive CD8+ T cells sorted from blood. These receptor sequences come from a man aged 18-30 years in good health.

The genes are TRBV4-1 and TRBJ1-1; D perhaps matches TRBD1 (5 bases). This CDR3 contains 15 residues. CDR1 is MGHRA, CDR2 YSYEKL, per germline. The germline V and J ends were trimmed by 0 bases and 4 bases, with 12 bases remaining between them. CDR3 sequence (DNA): TGCGCCAGCAGCCAAGAAGGCTTGGGGGGCACTGAAGCTTTCTTT. Translating it yields CASSQEGLGGTEAFF.

The chain employs TRBV21-1 and TRBJ1-2; no DNA check was done on the table's D call, TRBD1. TRBV21-1 is noted as a pseudogene. This CDR3 region has 15 residues. The CDR3 bases are TGTGCCAGCAGCAAAACAGGGAATACTAACTATGGCTACACCTTC. Its protein is CASSKTGNTNYGYTF.

The CDR3 loop is CAWRGDSGNTIYF. The CDR3 DNA sequence: TGTGCCTGGAGGGGGGACTCTGGAAACACCATATATTTT. The chain carries TRBV30 and TRBJ1-3, with a possible D match to TRBD1 (5 bases). V lost 3 bases to trimming and J lost 0 bases, with 6 bases between them. The germline gives CDR1 GTSNPN, CDR2 SVGIG (reference sequence). This CDR3 region has 13 residues.

The chain combines TRBV7-2 with TRBJ2-7; D ambiguous. Germline values: CDR1 SGHTA, CDR2 FQGNSA. The CDR3 is 13 residues long. The V and J ends lost 6 bases and 0 bases respectively, with 9 bases between them. The CDR3 DNA is TGTGCCAGCAGGCACAGATACTCCTACGAGCAGTACTTC. It translates to CASRHRYSYEQYF.

The sample holds one count of this clone. This rearrangement joins TRBV7-2 to TRBJ2-7; 9 bases line up with TRBD1. The V gene end was trimmed by 3 bases and the J gene end by 5 bases; junction bases not matched to a gene: 2. CDR1 is SGHTA and CDR2 is FQGNSA in the germline V gene. This CDR3 comprises 13 residues. CDR3 sequence reads: CASSFWTGDEQYF. CDR3 in DNA: TGTGCCAGCAGCTTTTGGACAGGGGACGAGCAGTACTTC.

V usage is TRBV11-2 and J usage is TRBJ2-7; D could derive from TRBD1 or TRBD2 (5 bases each). The CDR3 has 16 residues. Germline loops: CDR1 SGHAT, CDR2 FQNNGV. Trimming pared 5 bases from V and 0 bases from J, leaving 17 bases between. The CDR3 loop reads CASSPVATDDSYEQYF. Written as DNA, the CDR3 is TGTGCCAGCAGCCCGGTAGCGACAGACGACTCCTACGAGCAGTACTTC.

The V and J genes are TRBV4-2 and TRBJ2-1, with 9 bases fitting TRBD1. This CDR3 region has 15 residues. The J segment lost 7 bases and the V segment lost 4 bases, leaving 8 bases of the junction unmatched. Germline V gene data show CDR1 as LGHNA and CDR2 as YNFKEQ. CDR3 DNA sequence: TGTGCCAGCAGCCCTCTAGGGACAGGGTATAATGAGCAGTTCTTC. Protein sequence: CASSPLGTGYNEQFF.

This rearrangement joins TRBV6-5 to TRBJ2-7; D possibly corresponds to TRBD1 (5 bases). CDR3 length: 15 amino acids. The V end lost 4 bases, the J end lost 2 bases, and 15 bases lay between the germline ends. Per the germline V gene, CDR1 is MNHEY and CDR2 is SVGAGI. The CDR3 DNA follows: TGTGCCAGCAGTTTGTTTAGGGGCGTTCCCTACGAGCAGTACTTC. Encoded protein: CASSLFRGVPYEQYF.

This chain links TRBV29-1 with TRBJ2-1; TRBD2 is a possible D gene (6 bases). There are 14 residues in the CDR3. CDR1 is SQVTM and CDR2 is ANQGSEA in the germline V gene. Trimming stripped 3 bases from V and 7 bases from J, with 16 bases between. Here the CDR3 reads CSVDPGWGRNEQFF. In DNA, the CDR3 is TGCAGCGTTGACCCAGGGTGGGGGAGGAATGAGCAGTTCTTC.

The chain recombines TRBV30 with TRBJ2-7, with 9 nucleotides matching TRBD1. The CDR3 runs 14 residues. Germline V gene data show CDR1 as GTSNPN and CDR2 as SVGIG (reference sequence). J gave up 2 bases and V 1 base, and 3 bases lay outside the gene matches. In nucleotides, the CDR3 is TGTGCCTGGAGTGGATGGGACAGGGCCTACGAGCAGTACTTC. This sequence encodes CAWSGWDRAYEQYF. Supplemented by reference TRBV30 and TRBJ2-7, the full variable domain reads SQTIHQWPATLVQPVGSPLSLECTVEGTSNPNLYWYRQAAGRGLQLLFYSVGIGQISSEVPQNLSASRPQDRQFILSSKKLLLSDSGFYLCAWSGWDRAYEQYFGPGTRLTVT.

The chain uses TRBV30 and TRBJ2-3; D gene uncertain. The germline V and J ends were trimmed by 5 bases and 2 bases, with 5 bases remaining between them. The CDR3 contains 11 residues. The germline CDR1 and CDR2 sequences are GTSNPN and SVGIG (reference sequence). In nucleotides, the CDR3 is TGTGCCTGGGGACCCACAGATACGCAGTATTTT. It codes for CAWGPTDTQYF. Filled out from reference TRBV30 and TRBJ2-3, the complete variable domain reads SQTIHQWPATLVQPVGSPLSLECTVEGTSNPNLYWYRQAAGRGLQLLFYSVGIGQISSEVPQNLSASRPQDRQFILSSKKLLLSDSGFYLCAWGPTDTQYFGPGTRLTVL.

In the case of this clone: This same CDR3 is encoded by further DNA sequences in the sample. V usage is TRBV9 and J usage is TRBJ1-2; 7 nucleotides match TRBD1. V shed 2 bases, J shed 3 bases, and the junction held 1 base outside the gene matches. Germline V gene lookup returns CDR1 SGDLS and CDR2 YYNGEE. There are 13 residues in the CDR3. The CDR3 DNA reads TGTGCCAGCAGCGTCGGGACAGACTATGGCTACACCTTC. The encoded protein is CASSVGTDYGYTF. Using reference TRBV9 and TRBJ1-2 for the parts outside the CDR3, the full variable domain is DSGVTQTPKHLITATGQRVTLRCSPRSGDLSVYWYQQSLDQGLQFLIQYYNGEERAKGNILERFSAQQFPDLHSELNLSSLELGDSALYFCASSVGTDYGYTFGSGTRLTVV.

The gene calls are TRBV6-4 and TRBJ2-7; D is ambiguous. Germline lookup yields CDR1 MRHNA and CDR2 SNTAGT. Trimming stripped 3 bases from V and 3 bases from J, with 9 bases between. CDR3 length: 13 amino acids. The CDR3 DNA sequence: TGTGCCAGCAGTGAGGCCCCCGACTACGAGCAGTACTTC. This translates into CASSEAPDYEQYF.

The chain carries TRBV29-1 and TRBJ2-3; D is possibly TRBD2 (5 bases). Germline V gene sequence: CDR1 SQVTM, CDR2 ANQGSEA. The CDR3 covers 14 residues. V lost 8 bases and J 2 bases, leaving 17 bases between the germline ends. DNA for the CDR3: TGCAGCTTCCGTCTGGGAGTGAACACAGATACGCAGTATTTT. Its protein product is CSFRLGVNTDTQYF.

As for this clone: Other DNA sequences in this sample translate to the same CDR3. This chain's CDR3 is CASSLGANTEAFF. The CDR3 coding sequence is TGTGCCAGCAGTTTGGGAGCGAACACTGAAGCTTTCTTT. The chain couples TRBV27 to TRBJ1-1; D uncertain. The CDR3 consists of 13 residues. Looked up from germline, CDR1 is MNHEY and CDR2 is SMNVEV (reference sequence). Trimming removed 3 bases from V and 1 base from J, with 6 bases in between.

This chain links TRBV7-9 with TRBJ2-7; no clear D gene. Germline CDR1 and CDR2: SEHNR and FQNEAQ (reference sequence). Deletions cut 5 bases from V and 6 bases from J, with 8 bases between. The CDR3 loop spans 11 amino acids. In DNA form, the CDR3 reads TGTGCCAGCAGCCTTCTTCGCGAGCAGTACTTC. It translates to CASSLLREQYF.

This chain joins TRBV11-2 and TRBJ2-1; D remains unclear. V shed 0 bases and J shed 4 bases, with 25 bases lying between them. CDR1 is SGHAT, CDR2 FQNNGV, per germline. The CDR3 is 20 residues long. The CDR3 region is CASSLEIRQSWSAGYNEQFF. CDR3 DNA sequence: TGTGCCAGCAGCTTAGAGATTCGGCAGAGCTGGAGTGCTGGATACAATGAGCAGTTCTTC.

The chain employs TRBV10-1 and TRBJ2-5, with D unresolved. The CDR3 is made up of 15 amino acids. Germline lookup yields CDR1 WNHNN and CDR2 SYGVQD (reference sequence). Deletions cut 3 bases from V and 1 base from J, with 12 bases between. In DNA form, the CDR3 reads TGCGCCAGCAGTGACTCTGGCGAAACCCAAGAGACCCAGTACTTC. This sequence encodes CASSDSGETQETQYF.